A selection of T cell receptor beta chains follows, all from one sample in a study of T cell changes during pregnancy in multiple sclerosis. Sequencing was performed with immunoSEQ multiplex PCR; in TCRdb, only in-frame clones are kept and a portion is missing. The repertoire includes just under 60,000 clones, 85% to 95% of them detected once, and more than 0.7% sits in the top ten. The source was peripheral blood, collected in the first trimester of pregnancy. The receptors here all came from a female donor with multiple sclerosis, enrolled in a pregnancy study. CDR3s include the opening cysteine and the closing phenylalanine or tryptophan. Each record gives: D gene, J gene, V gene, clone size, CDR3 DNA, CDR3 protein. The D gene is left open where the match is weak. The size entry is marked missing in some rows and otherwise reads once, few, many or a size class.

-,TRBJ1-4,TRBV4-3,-,TGCGCCAGCAGCCAAGATCGGCAGGGGCCTAATGAAAAACTGTTTTTT,CASSQDRQGPNEKLFF
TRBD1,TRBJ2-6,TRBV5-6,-,TGTGCCAGCAGCGTGGACAGGGGCGGGTGGTCTGGGGCCAACGTCCTGACTTTC,CASSVDRGGWSGANVLTF
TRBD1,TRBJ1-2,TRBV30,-,TGTGCCAGCCGGGACAGGGCGTTTGGCTACACCTTC,CASRDRAFGYTF
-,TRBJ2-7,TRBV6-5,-,TGTGCCAGCAGGCCTACAGGGACCAGCTCCTACGAGCAGTACTTC,CASRPTGTSSYEQYF
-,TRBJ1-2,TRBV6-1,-,TGTGCCAGCAGTGCCGACAGAGTCTATGGCTACACCTTC,CASSADRVYGYTF
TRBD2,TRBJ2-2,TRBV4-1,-,TGCGCCAGCAGCCGAGTAGCGGGGGGGCCCGGGGAGCTGTTTTTT,CASSRVAGGPGELFF
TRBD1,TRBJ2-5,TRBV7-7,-,TGTGCTAGCAGCTTCGGGACAGGTGGCCAAGAGACCCAGTACTTC,CASSFGTGGQETQYF
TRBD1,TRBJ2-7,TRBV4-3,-,TGCGCCAGCAGCCAAGTTATACAGGTGGACGGGACAGGGAGCTACGAGCAGTACTTC,CASSQVIQVDGTGSYEQYF
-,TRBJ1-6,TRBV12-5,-,TGTGCTAGTGGTTTGGTCAGCTACGACAGCGGGAATTATTCACCCCTCCACTTT,CASGLVSYDSGNYSPLHF
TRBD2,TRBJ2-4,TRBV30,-,TGTGCCTGGGGAGCGGGGGCGGGCATTCAGTACTTC,CAWGAGAGIQYF
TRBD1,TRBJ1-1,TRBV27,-,TGTGCCAGCAGTTTACGGCGAGGGACAGTCAACACTGAAGCTTTCTTT,CASSLRRGTVNTEAFF
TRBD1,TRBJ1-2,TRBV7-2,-,TGTGCCAGCAGCTCCACGAGAACAGGGGGCCTGGGCTATGGCTACACCTTC,CASSSTRTGGLGYGYTF
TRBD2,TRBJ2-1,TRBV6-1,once,TGTGCCAGCAGTGAAATGGGGAGGGGTGGTGAGCAGTTCTTC,CASSEMGRGGEQFF
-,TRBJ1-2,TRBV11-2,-,TGTGCCAGCAGCTTAGGACAGAATTATGGCTACACCTTC,CASSLGQNYGYTF
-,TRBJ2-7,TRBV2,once,TGTGCCAGCCGGGTTGGACAGACCGTTGGCGAGCAGTACTTC,CASRVGQTVGEQYF
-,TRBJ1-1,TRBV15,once,TGTGCCACCAGCAGTAACAGGGATGGGAACACTGAAGCTTTCTTT,CATSSNRDGNTEAFF
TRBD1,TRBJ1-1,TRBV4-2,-,TGTGCCAGCAGCCAATGGGACAGGGGGAACACTGAAGCTTTCTTT,CASSQWDRGNTEAFF
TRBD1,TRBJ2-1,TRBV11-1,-,TGTGCCAGCAGCTACCCCGGACAGGGGGACAATGAGCAGTTCTTC,CASSYPGQGDNEQFF
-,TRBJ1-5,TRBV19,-,TGTGCCAGTAGTAAGGGGGACCTAGGGAAATACGGCAATCAGCCCCAGCATTTT,CASSKGDLGKYGNQPQHF
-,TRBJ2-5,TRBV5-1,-,TGCGCCAGCAGCCGGACAAGTGCCCAAGAGACCCAGTACTTC,CASSRTSAQETQYF
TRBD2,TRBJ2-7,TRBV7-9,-,TGTGCCAGCAGCTTAGTGGGGGGGACTGACGAGCAGTACTTC,CASSLVGGTDEQYF
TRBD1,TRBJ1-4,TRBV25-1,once,TGTGCCAGCAGTGGAGAAAACCAACAGGGGGTGAATGAAAAACTGTTTTTT,CASSGENQQGVNEKLFF
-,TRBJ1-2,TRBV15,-,TGTGCCACCAGCGGGGGGGTCCGATATGGCTACACCTTC,CATSGGVRYGYTF
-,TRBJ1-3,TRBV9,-,TGTGCCAGCAGCGAACAGAGTGCTGGAAACACCATATATTTT,CASSEQSAGNTIYF
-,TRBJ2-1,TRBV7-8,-,TGTGCCAGCAGCCCCTCATCCAGGGCTGTTGAGCAGTTCTTC,CASSPSSRAVEQFF
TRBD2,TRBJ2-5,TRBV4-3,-,TGCGCCAGCAGCCAAGACCTGGGACTAGCGGAGACCCAGTACTTC,CASSQDLGLAETQYF
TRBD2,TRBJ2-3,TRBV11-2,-,TGTGCCAGCAGCTTCGGGACTAGTCCGGATACGCAGTATTTT,CASSFGTSPDTQYF
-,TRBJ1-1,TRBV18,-,TGTGCCAGCTCACAACTTTCGCTGAACACTGAAGCTTTCTTT,CASSQLSLNTEAFF
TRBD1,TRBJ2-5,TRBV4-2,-,TGTGCCAGCAGCCAGGAGACAGGGCAAGAGACCCAGTACTTC,CASSQETGQETQYF
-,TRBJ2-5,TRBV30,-,TGTGCCTGGAGTGTATCATCTAGGGAGACCCAGTACTTC,CAWSVSSRETQYF
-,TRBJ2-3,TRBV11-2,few,TGTGCCAGCAGACACCCTTACCCAGGGAGCACAGATACGCAGTATTTT,CASRHPYPGSTDTQYF
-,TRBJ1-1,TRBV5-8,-,TGTGCCAGCGGCAGGGAAGCTTTCTTT,CASGREAFF
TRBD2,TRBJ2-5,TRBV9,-,TGTGCCAGCAGCGTAGTGGCAACTAGCGCCCAAGAGACCCAGTACTTC,CASSVVATSAQETQYF
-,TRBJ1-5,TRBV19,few,TGTGCCAGTAGTCCACCCCTACAGCCCCAGCATTTT,CASSPPLQPQHF
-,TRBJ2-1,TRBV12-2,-,TGTGCAAGTCGTAAGGGGGGGTACAATGAGCAGTTCTTC,CASRKGGYNEQFF
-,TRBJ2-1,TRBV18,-,TGTGCCAGCTCATCGCCACTTATATTTGAGCAGTTCTTC,CASSSPLIFEQFF
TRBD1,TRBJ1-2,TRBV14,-,TGTGCCAGCAGACCCGGGACAGCCAACTATGGCTACACCTTC,CASRPGTANYGYTF
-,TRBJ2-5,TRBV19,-,TGTGCCAGTAGTAGTGGGCCAGGGGAATATCCTGGGACCCAGTACTTC,CASSSGPGEYPGTQYF
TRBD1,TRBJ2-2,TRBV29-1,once,TGCAGCGTTCCGGCAGGGGGAACCGGGGAGCTGTTTTTT,CSVPAGGTGELFF
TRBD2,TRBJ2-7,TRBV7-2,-,TGTGCCAGCAGCTTATATGGCGGGGGGTACGAGCAGTACTTC,CASSLYGGGYEQYF
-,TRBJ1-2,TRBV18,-,TGTGCCAGCTCACTACAGGGCTCCCACTATGGCTACACCTTC,CASSLQGSHYGYTF
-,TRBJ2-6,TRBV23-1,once,TGCGCCAGCAGTCCTCGACTGAATGGTGGGGCCAACGTCCTGACTTTC,CASSPRLNGGANVLTF
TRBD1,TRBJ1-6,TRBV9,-,TGTGCCAGCAGCGTAGTTGGGACAGGGGCCTCTCCCCTCCACTTT,CASSVVGTGASPLHF
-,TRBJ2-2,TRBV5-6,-,TGTGCCAGCAGCTTGGCCGTAATGAACACCGGGGAGCTGTTTTTT,CASSLAVMNTGELFF
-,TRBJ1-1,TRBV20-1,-,TGCAGTGTCCCCCAGGGGGAAGCTTTCTTT,CSVPQGEAFF
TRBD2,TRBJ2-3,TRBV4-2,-,TGTGCCAACAGCCAAGGGACTATCCTAGCGGGGCCTACAGATACGCAGTATTTT,CANSQGTILAGPTDTQYF
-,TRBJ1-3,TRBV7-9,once,TGTGCCAGCAGCCTGAGGGGACTCTCTGGAAACACCATATATTTT,CASSLRGLSGNTIYF
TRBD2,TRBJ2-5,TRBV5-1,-,TGCGCCAGCAGCTTGACGGCGGGGGGTGAAGAGACCCAGTACTTC,CASSLTAGGEETQYF
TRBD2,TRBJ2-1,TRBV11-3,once,TGTGCCAGCAGCCTCAGCGGGGGCCGACCCTACAATGAGCAGTTCTTC,CASSLSGGRPYNEQFF
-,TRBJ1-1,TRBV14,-,TGTGCCAGCAGCCAAGGCTGGGGAGCGAGAGTTGAAGCTTTCTTT,CASSQGWGARVEAFF
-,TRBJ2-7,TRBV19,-,TGTGCCAGTAGTATGGGGCGCTCCTACGAGCAGTACTTC,CASSMGRSYEQYF